This record looks at one T cell receptor (beta chain) sequence and its context. This specimen comes from a study of blood T cell repertoires in COVID-19. Method: immunoSEQ multiplex PCR; TCRdb's copy keeps in-frame clones and lacks some. The data hold 150,000 to 200,000 clones, with around 87% observed a single time. The junction had 5 bases not matched to a gene; V was cut back by 3 bases and J by 7 bases. Germline assignment: CDR1 MGHDK and CDR2 SYGVNS. The CDR3 length is 14 residues. J is TRBJ2-7 and V is TRBV25-1, with 11 bases matching TRBD2. Sequencing used peripheral blood. This receptor was obtained from a woman aged 18-29 years who had recovered from COVID-19. In DNA form, the CDR3 reads TGTGCCAGCAGTGATAGCGGGGGGGCGAATGAGCAGTACTTC. Amino acids: CASSDSGGANEQYF.